The entry that follows covers one T cell receptor beta chain sequence. Its matching antigen is unknown. The data belong to a study of graft-versus-host responses after intestinal transplantation. Germline values: CDR1 MDHEN, CDR2 SYDVKM. The CDR3 totals 13 residues. With V trimmed by 6 bases and J by 6 bases, 5 bases remained unmatched. Method: immunoSEQ multiplex PCR; TCRdb's copy keeps in-frame clones and lacks some. Of 81,000 or so clones in the sample, roughly 93% were seen once. The chain couples TRBV28 to TRBJ2-1, with 7 bases identical to TRBD2. This material consisted of unstimulated CD8+ T cells sorted from spleen or lymph node cells, taken before transplant. The origin of this receptor is a human donor who was the organ donor for an intestinal transplant. In nucleotides, the CDR3 is TGTGCCAGCAGGGGGGACTACCGCAATGAGCAGTTCTTC. It yields the protein CASRGDYRNEQFF.